This T cell receptor beta chain was observed in a study of T cell changes during pregnancy in multiple sclerosis. Looked up from germline, CDR1 is SGHNT and CDR2 is YYREEE (reference sequence). The CDR3 has 13 residues. Losses at the gene ends were 3 bases for V and 8 bases for J; bases not matched to a gene: 6. The table came from immunoSEQ multiplex PCR; TCRdb's copy has only in-frame clones and leaves some out. The data contain roughly 61,000 clones, under 95% of them singletons. The chain recombines TRBV5-4 with TRBJ1-2; 8 nucleotides align to TRBD1. This sequence was found in a female donor in good health, enrolled as a control in a pregnancy study. The specimen was peripheral blood, collected in the first trimester of pregnancy. CDR3 residues: CASSSQGAAGYTF. The CDR3 DNA reads as TGTGCCAGCAGCTCCCAGGGGGCGGCGGGCTACACCTTC.